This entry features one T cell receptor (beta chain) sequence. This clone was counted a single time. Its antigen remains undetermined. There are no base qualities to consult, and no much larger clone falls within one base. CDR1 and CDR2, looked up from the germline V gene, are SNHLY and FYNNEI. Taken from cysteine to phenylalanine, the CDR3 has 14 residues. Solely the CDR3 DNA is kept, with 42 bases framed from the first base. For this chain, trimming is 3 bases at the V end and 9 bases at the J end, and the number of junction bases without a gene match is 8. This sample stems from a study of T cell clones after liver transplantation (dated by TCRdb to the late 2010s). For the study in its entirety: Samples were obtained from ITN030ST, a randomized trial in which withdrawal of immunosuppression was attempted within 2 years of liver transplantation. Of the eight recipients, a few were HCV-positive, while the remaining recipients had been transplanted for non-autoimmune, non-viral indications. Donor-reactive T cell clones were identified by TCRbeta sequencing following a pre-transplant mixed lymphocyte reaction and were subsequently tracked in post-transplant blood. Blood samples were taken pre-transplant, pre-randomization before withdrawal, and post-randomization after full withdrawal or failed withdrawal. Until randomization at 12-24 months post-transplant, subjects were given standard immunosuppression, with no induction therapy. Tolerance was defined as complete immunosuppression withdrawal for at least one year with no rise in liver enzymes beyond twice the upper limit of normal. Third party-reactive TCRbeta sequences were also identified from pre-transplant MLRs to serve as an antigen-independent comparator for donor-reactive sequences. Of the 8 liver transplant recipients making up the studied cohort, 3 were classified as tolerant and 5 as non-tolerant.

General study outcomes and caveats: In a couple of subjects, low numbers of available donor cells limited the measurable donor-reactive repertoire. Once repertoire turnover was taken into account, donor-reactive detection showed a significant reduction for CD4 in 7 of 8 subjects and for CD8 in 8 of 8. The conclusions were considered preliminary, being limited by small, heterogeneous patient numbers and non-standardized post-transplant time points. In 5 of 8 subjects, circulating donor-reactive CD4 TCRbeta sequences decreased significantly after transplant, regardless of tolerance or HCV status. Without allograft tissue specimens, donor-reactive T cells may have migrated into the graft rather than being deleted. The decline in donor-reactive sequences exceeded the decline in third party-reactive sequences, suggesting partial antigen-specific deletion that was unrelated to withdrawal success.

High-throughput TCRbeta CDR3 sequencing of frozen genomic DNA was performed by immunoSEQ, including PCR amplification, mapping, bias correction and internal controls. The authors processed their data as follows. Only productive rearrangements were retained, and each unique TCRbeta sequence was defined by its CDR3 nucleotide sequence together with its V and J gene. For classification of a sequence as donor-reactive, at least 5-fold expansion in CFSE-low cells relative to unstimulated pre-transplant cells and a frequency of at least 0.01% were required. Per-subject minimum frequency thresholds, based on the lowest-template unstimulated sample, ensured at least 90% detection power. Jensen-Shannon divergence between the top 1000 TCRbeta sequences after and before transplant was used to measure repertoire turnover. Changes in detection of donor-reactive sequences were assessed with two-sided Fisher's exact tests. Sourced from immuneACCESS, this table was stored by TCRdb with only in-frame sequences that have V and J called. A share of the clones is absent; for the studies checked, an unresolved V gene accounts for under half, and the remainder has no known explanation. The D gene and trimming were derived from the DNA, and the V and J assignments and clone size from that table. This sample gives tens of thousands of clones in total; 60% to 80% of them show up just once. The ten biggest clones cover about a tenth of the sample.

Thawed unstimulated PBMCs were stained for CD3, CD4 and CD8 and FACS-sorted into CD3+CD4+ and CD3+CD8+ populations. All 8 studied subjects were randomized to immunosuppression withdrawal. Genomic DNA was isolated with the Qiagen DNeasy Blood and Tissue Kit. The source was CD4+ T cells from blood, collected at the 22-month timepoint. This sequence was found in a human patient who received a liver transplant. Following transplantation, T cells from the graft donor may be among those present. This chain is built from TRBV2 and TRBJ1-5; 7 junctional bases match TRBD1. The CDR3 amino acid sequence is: CASSEGGGFVPQHF. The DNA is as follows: TGTGCCAGCAGTGAGGGAGGGGGCTTCGTGCCCCAGCATTTT.